The clone carrying this T cell receptor beta chain came up a few times. RNA transcripts provided the source from which TCR beta CDR3 regions were amplified. The HTBI primer set was used in a first-round RT-PCR of the TCR CDR3. Via MiXCR, TCRdb re-called the multiplex PCR reads, giving one row per CDR3 protein. Of some 550,000 distinct CDR3 sequences in the sample, about a sixth were seen once. This sample stems from a study of T cells in Graves' hyperthyroidism and ophthalmopathy. Sequenced: blood. The sequence came from a woman between 40 and 55 years old with Graves' ophthalmopathy.

The DNA of the CDR3 is TGTGCCAGCAGCTTTCTCCAGGGGAGCACAGATACGCAGTATTTT. Translating it yields CASSFLQGSTDTQYF. V is TRBV11-2 and J is TRBJ2-3; D possibly corresponds to TRBD1 (6 bases). Trimming removed 3 bases from V and 0 bases from J, with 10 bases in between. In germline, CDR1 is SGHAT, CDR2 FQNNGV. CDR3 length: 15 residues.